This entry lists 21 T cell receptor beta chains sequenced from one sample in a study of cytomegalovirus exposure and HLA in healthy donors. Sequencing was performed with immunoSEQ multiplex PCR; in TCRdb, only in-frame clones are kept and a portion is missing. The sample yields about 170,000 clones, roughly 90% seen once. Sequenced sample: PBMCs. The receptors shown here come from a woman between 18 and 30 years old in good health and CMV-seropositive.

The J gene is TRBJ2-3, the V gene TRBV6-1, with TRBD2 matching over 10 bases. The germline V gene encodes CDR1 MNHNS and CDR2 SASEGT. The CDR3 is 15 residues long. V shed 2 bases and J 2 bases; nucleotides not matched to a gene: 1. The DNA for the CDR3 is TGTGCCAGCAGTGAAACTAGCGGGGCCACAGATACGCAGTATTTT. Protein sequence: CASSETSGATDTQYF.

This rearrangement joins TRBV5-6 to TRBJ2-7, with D uncertain. The V end lost 2 bases, the J end lost 7 bases, and 13 bases lay between the germline ends. This CDR3 comprises 13 residues. CDR1 SGHDT and CDR2 YYEEEE come from the germline V gene. The CDR3: CASSFENPEEQYF. CDR3 DNA sequence: TGTGCCAGCAGCTTCGAGAACCCGGAGGAGCAGTACTTC.

The J gene is TRBJ1-1, the V gene TRBV7-2; D possibly corresponds to TRBD1 (6 bases). CDR1 and CDR2 (germline): SGHTA, FQGNSA. The CDR3 spans 13 residues. V lost 5 bases and J lost 4, with 11 bases in between. CDR3: CASSLRGPTEAFF. As DNA, the CDR3 is TGTGCCAGCAGCCTCAGGGGCCCCACTGAAGCTTTCTTT. Drawing the rest from reference TRBV7-2 and TRBJ1-1, the complete variable domain is GAGVSQSPSNKVTEKGKDVELRCDPISGHTALYWYRQSLGQGLEFLIYFQGNSAPDKSGLPSDRFSAERTGGSVSTLTIQRTQQEDSAVYLCASSLRGPTEAFFGQGTRLTVV.

This clone was seen more than once but under ten times. The chain uses TRBV6-5 and TRBJ2-2, with D possibly TRBD1 on 6 matching bases. Trimming took off 0 bases at V and 9 bases at J, with 11 bases between the two ends. Germline V gene sequence: CDR1 MNHEY, CDR2 SVGAGI. CDR3 length equals 14 residues. The CDR3 DNA reads TGTGCCAGCAGTTACTCAGGGGGAACTAGGGAGCTGTTTTTT. It is translated as CASSYSGGTRELFF.

The CDR3 sequence: CASSLRGYEQYF. The CDR3 region has the DNA TGTGCCAGCAGCTTACGGGGTTACGAGCAGTACTTC. V gene TRBV11-3 combines with J gene TRBJ2-7; maybe TRBD2 (5 bases). The length of the CDR3 is 12 residues. The germline V and J ends were trimmed by 2 bases and 4 bases, with 6 bases remaining between them. From germline, CDR1 is SGHNT and CDR2 YENEEA.

With regard to this clone: Compared with germline, one end of the junction differs, possibly owing to a read error. The chain uses TRBV5-6 and TRBJ2-3; TRBD2 agrees at 8 bases. The CDR3 runs 13 residues. Germline V CDR1 and CDR2: SGHDT, YYEEEE. CDR3: CASSNPGLDTQYF. For the CDR3, the DNA is TGTGCCAGCAGCAACCCGGGACTAGATACACAGTATTTT.

V usage is TRBV5-1 and J usage is TRBJ1-4, with 8 positions matching TRBD1. The CDR3 sequence is 16 residues long. V lost 4 bases to trimming and J lost 3 bases; unmatched junction nucleotides: 8. Germline V gene lookup returns CDR1 SGHRS and CDR2 YFSETQ. The CDR3 loop reads CASSPAGGASNEKLFF. Written as DNA, the CDR3 is TGCGCCAGCAGCCCGGCAGGGGGCGCGTCTAATGAAAAACTGTTTTTT.

The chain carries TRBV7-9 and TRBJ2-2; weak D call: TRBD1 (6 bases). V was clipped by 5 bases and J by 4 bases, with 17 bases between them. CDR3 length: 16 amino acids. CDR1 and CDR2 from the germline V gene are SEHNR and FQNEAQ (reference sequence). The CDR3 region has the DNA TGTGCCAGCAGCCGCATGACAGGTGGATCCACCGGGGAGCTGTTTTTT. It specifies CASSRMTGGSTGELFF.

The chain uses TRBV11-2 and TRBJ2-1; 8 bases are a match to TRBD1. The CDR3 has 15 amino acids. The V segment lost 5 bases and the J segment 3 bases; nucleotides outside the gene matches: 6. Germline V gene lookup returns CDR1 SGHAT and CDR2 FQNNGV. The CDR3 nucleotides are TGTGCCAGCAGCCCAGACAGGGGTTTCTACAATGAGCAGTTCTTC. Amino acids: CASSPDRGFYNEQFF.

This chain joins TRBV5-6 and TRBJ1-2; no reliable D call. Between the trimmed V and J ends, which lost 1 base and 5 bases, there was a span of 9 bases. This CDR3 is 13 amino acids long. Germline CDR1 and CDR2: SGHDT and YYEEEE. CDR3 nucleotides: TGTGCCAGCAGCTTGCGGGGTCTTTATGGCTACACCTTC. Translation: CASSLRGLYGYTF. Filled out from reference TRBV5-6 and TRBJ1-2, the complete variable domain reads DAGVTQSPTHLIKTRGQQVTLRCSPKSGHDTVSWYQQALGQGPQFIFQYYEEEERQRGNFPDRFSGHQFPNYSSELNVNALLLGDSALYLCASSLRGLYGYTFGSGTRLTVV.

This chain joins TRBV19 and TRBJ2-7; 9 bases match TRBD2. The CDR3 spans 14 residues. V gave up 3 bases and J gave up 3 bases; unmatched junction bases: 3. CDR1 is LNHDA and CDR2 is SQIVND in the germline V gene (reference sequence). CDR3 residues: CASSMRLAVYEQYF. CDR3 DNA sequence: TGTGCCAGTAGTATGAGACTAGCGGTCTACGAGCAGTACTTC.

The chain recombines TRBV30 with TRBJ2-7; the match to TRBD1 covers 9 bases. The V and J ends lost 0 bases and 0 bases, in that order; junction bases with no gene match: 3. Germline CDR1 reads GTSNPN; CDR2 reads SVGIG (reference sequence). The length of the CDR3 is 15 residues. The CDR3 sequence: CAWSVRTGDSYEQYF. CDR3 nucleotide sequence: TGTGCCTGGAGTGTACGGACAGGGGACTCCTACGAGCAGTACTTC.

Points on this clone: The junction and the germline gene differ at one end; a read error may be behind it. The chain has TRBV7-7 and TRBJ2-3; 9 positions agree with TRBD1. From germline, CDR1 is SSHAT and CDR2 FNYEAQ (reference sequence). CDR3 length: 14 residues. This CDR3 reads CASSQGQGADTQYF. The DNA of the CDR3 is TGTGCTAGCAGCCAGGGACAGGGAGCAGATACGCAGTATTTT.

The chain carries TRBV10-2 and TRBJ2-7; the match to TRBD1 covers 7 bases. CDR1 WSHSY and CDR2 SAAADI come from the germline V gene. CDR3 size: 14 residues. Trimming at V came to 7 bases and at J to 0 bases, leaving 6 bases not matched to a gene. The CDR3 DNA follows: TGCGCCAGCACCGACAGGGTGTACTCCTACGAGCAGTACTTC. It specifies CASTDRVYSYEQYF.

This sequence joins TRBV20-1 and TRBJ2-3; D is possibly TRBD2 (5 bases). The CDR3 is 10 residues long. Germline-derived CDR1 and CDR2 are DFQATT and SNEGSKA (reference sequence). Trimming cost V 6 bases and J 4 bases, with 5 bases left between them. CDR3 region: CSAGADTQYF. In DNA form, the CDR3 reads TGCAGTGCCGGGGCAGATACGCAGTATTTT.

The genes are TRBV19 and TRBJ1-5, with TRBD1 as a possible D gene (5 bases). Trimming pared 4 bases from V and 3 bases from J, leaving 7 bases between. From germline, CDR1 is LNHDA and CDR2 SQIVND (reference sequence). The length of the CDR3 is 13 residues. The DNA for the CDR3 is TGTGCCAGTAGTAAGGGGAACAATCAGCCCCAGCATTTT. As protein: CASSKGNNQPQHF.

The J gene is TRBJ2-7, the V gene TRBV6-5; D unresolved. The CDR3 has 14 residues. Germline CDR1 MNHEY, CDR2 SVGAGI. Trimming removed 6 bases at V and 0 bases at J, with 12 bases between. The CDR3 reads CASRDQGGSYEQYF. The DNA of the CDR3 is TGTGCCAGCAGAGACCAAGGCGGCTCCTACGAGCAGTACTTC.

This sequence joins TRBV7-3 and TRBJ1-1; D is perhaps TRBD1 (5 bases). Per germline, CDR1 SGHTA and CDR2 FQGTGA. V lost 8 bases to trimming and J lost 4 bases, with 11 bases between them. The CDR3 has 12 residues. The DNA for the CDR3 is TGTGCCAGCTCGGGGGGAGGCACTGAAGCTTTCTTT. Its protein is CASSGGGTEAFF.

The CDR3 spells CASSQEVVAGLDYGYTF. The CDR3 region has the DNA TGCGCCAGCAGCCAAGAAGTGGTGGCAGGGCTCGACTATGGCTACACCTTC. The chain joins TRBV4-1 to TRBJ1-2; a possible D gene is TRBD1 (5 bases). CDR3 length: 17 residues. Germline-derived CDR1 and CDR2 are MGHRA and YSYEKL. V was shortened by 0 bases and J by 3 bases, with 17 bases between the two germline ends.

This chain connects TRBV29-1 to TRBJ2-5, with TRBD1 matching over 10 bases. This CDR3 has 13 amino acids. CDR1 is SQVTM, CDR2 ANQGSEA, per germline. After removal of 7 bases from V and 3 bases from J, the junction contained 5 bases not matched to a gene. This CDR3 reads CSGRTGGKETQYF. CDR3 DNA sequence: TGCAGCGGCCGGACAGGGGGGAAAGAGACCCAGTACTTC. The whole variable domain, remainder taken from reference TRBV29-1 and TRBJ2-5, is SAVISQKPSRDICQRGTSLTIQCQVDSQVTMMFWYRQQPGQSLTLIATANQGSEATYESGFVIDKFPISRPNLTFSTLTVSNMSPEDSSIYLCSGRTGGKETQYFGPGTRLLVL.

The CDR3 sequence is CASSLQGNTNEKLFF. As DNA, the CDR3 is TGTGCCAGCAGTCTACAGGGGAACACTAATGAAAAACTGTTTTTT. The chain carries TRBV6-5 and TRBJ1-4; the match to TRBD1 covers 7 bases. The CDR3 extends over 15 amino acids. In germline, CDR1 is MNHEY, CDR2 SVGAGI. V trimming: 5 bases; J trimming: 2 bases; junction bases outside the gene matches: 5.